Each of the 22 T cell receptor beta chains below was sequenced from the same sample in a study of technical replicates of blood from a few donors. The method was immunoSEQ multiplex PCR; TCRdb's version includes in-frame clones alone and lacks a portion of them. Among around 80,000 clones listed, roughly 98% were seen once. The sequenced sample consisted of T cells isolated from PBMCs. The source of these receptors is a human donor in good health.

In its sample, this clone was seen once. V usage is TRBV27 and J usage is TRBJ1-1, with D hard to call. This CDR3 spans 13 amino acids. Deletions cut 3 bases from V and 4 bases from J, with 9 bases between. Germline V lookup: CDR1 MNHEY, CDR2 SMNVEV (reference sequence). CDR3 in DNA: TGTGCCAGCAGTTTGGGCTTCGGCACTGAAGCTTTCTTT. As protein: CASSLGFGTEAFF.

The chain combines TRBV9 with TRBJ2-1; the match to TRBD1 covers 9 bases. CDR1 is SGDLS and CDR2 is YYNGEE in the germline V gene. The CDR3 has 13 residues. Germline trimming cut 6 bases from V and 4 bases from J; bases unmatched to any gene: 2. CDR3 residues: CASTTGGYNEQFF. The CDR3 DNA reads TGTGCCAGCACGACAGGGGGGTACAATGAGCAGTTCTTC.

The chain uses TRBV6-5 and TRBJ1-2; TRBD1 matches 7 bases. The CDR3 length is 14 residues. Germline trimming cut 6 bases from V and 5 bases from J; bases unmatched to any gene: 9. Germline lookup yields CDR1 MNHEY and CDR2 SVGAGI. This chain's CDR3 is CASRRPGQFYGYTF. CDR3 coding DNA: TGTGCCAGCAGGCGACCGGGACAGTTTTATGGCTACACCTTC.

The J gene is TRBJ1-1, the V gene TRBV6-1, with no clear D. The CDR3 spans 11 residues. Looked up from germline, CDR1 is MNHNS and CDR2 is SASEGT. Trimming took 6 bases from V and 2 from J, leaving 4 bases between them. The CDR3 is CASRINTEAFF. CDR3 coding DNA: TGTGCCAGCAGAATAAACACTGAAGCTTTCTTT.

J is TRBJ2-4 and V is TRBV7-9, with D tentatively TRBD1 (5 bases). Per germline, CDR1 SEHNR and CDR2 FQNEAQ (reference sequence). The CDR3 spans 19 residues. Between the trimmed V and J ends, which lost 3 bases and 0 bases, there was a span of 21 bases. This CDR3 is CASSFPGVGAPRAKNIQYF. The CDR3 DNA follows: TGTGCCAGCAGCTTCCCCGGTGTTGGGGCCCCCCGAGCCAAAAACATTCAGTACTTC.

The V call is TRBV15, the J call TRBJ1-5; TRBD1 agrees at 9 bases. V lost 2 bases and J lost 0; bases outside the gene matches: 8. Germline V lookup: CDR1 LNHNV, CDR2 YYDKDF (reference sequence). CDR3 length equals 18 residues. The CDR3: CATSRPPVTGGSNQPQHF. CDR3 nucleotide sequence: TGTGCCACCAGCAGACCACCCGTGACAGGGGGTAGCAATCAGCCCCAGCATTTT.

The DNA of the CDR3 is TGTGCCAGCAGCGGGACAGGGGGAAGCCAGCCCCAGCATTTT. It codes for CASSGTGGSQPQHF. The V call is TRBV2, the J call TRBJ1-5, with TRBD1 matching 11 bases. Germline CDR1 is SNHLY and CDR2 is FYNNEI. The CDR3 is made up of 14 amino acids. The J segment lost 7 bases and the V segment lost 6 bases, leaving 5 bases of the junction unmatched.

This chain uses TRBV21-1 with TRBJ2-1; the table's D call, TRBD2, was not checked against the DNA. TRBV21-1 is a pseudogene segment. CDR3 length: 17 residues. The CDR3, as DNA: TGTGCCAGCAGGGGGTGCACCTTAGCGGGTACGAACAATGAGCAGTTCTTC. Encoded protein: CASRGCTLAGTNNEQFF.

The chain has TRBV2 and TRBJ2-5; 9 bases match TRBD2. Trimming removed 6 bases from V and 3 bases from J; junction bases left unmatched: 2. CDR1 is SNHLY, CDR2 FYNNEI, per germline. This CDR3 comprises 13 residues. The CDR3 here is CASRRLAEETQYF. CDR3 bases: TGTGCCAGCAGAAGACTAGCGGAAGAGACCCAGTACTTC.

The rearrangement links TRBV13 to TRBJ1-2, with no clear D. The CDR3 consists of 12 residues. CDR1 is PRHDT, CDR2 FYEKMQ, per germline (reference sequence). V dropped 5 bases and J dropped 6 bases, with 10 bases sitting between them. The CDR3 sequence: CASSERRDGYTF. CDR3 bases: TGTGCCAGCAGCGAACGTCGAGATGGCTACACCTTC.

The V and J genes are TRBV7-2 and TRBJ2-2, with TRBD2 identical over 9 bases. The length of the CDR3 is 15 residues. The trim removed 5 bases at V and 5 bases at J, leaving 6 bases unmatched. Germline V gene data show CDR1 as SGHTA and CDR2 as FQGNSA. The CDR3 DNA is TGTGCCAGCAGCCAATGGACTAGCGATACCGGGGAGCTGTTTTTT. Translating gives CASSQWTSDTGELFF. Filled out from reference TRBV7-2 and TRBJ2-2, the complete variable domain reads GAGVSQSPSNKVTEKGKDVELRCDPISGHTALYWYRQSLGQGLEFLIYFQGNSAPDKSGLPSDRFSAERTGGSVSTLTIQRTQQEDSAVYLCASSQWTSDTGELFFGEGSRLTVL.

The rearrangement links TRBV4-1 to TRBJ1-4; 7 bases fit TRBD1. The ends lost 4 bases at V and 6 bases at J; junction bases unmatched: 5. There are 14 residues in the CDR3. Germline loops: CDR1 MGHRA, CDR2 YSYEKL. Written as DNA, the CDR3 is TGCGCCAGCAGCCCACGACAGGGTTATGAAAAACTGTTTTTT. This gives the protein CASSPRQGYEKLFF.

The V gene is TRBV10-1, the J gene TRBJ1-1; maybe TRBD1 (5 bases). The CDR3 has 14 amino acids. The germline V gene encodes CDR1 WNHNN and CDR2 SYGVQD (reference sequence). Trimming removed 1 base from V and 6 bases from J, with 12 bases in between. The CDR3 spells CASSEWGSGAEAFF. CDR3 bases: TGCGCCAGCAGTGAGTGGGGCAGTGGGGCTGAAGCTTTCTTT.

The CDR3 sequence: CASSYVQGAQASGLLRPQHF. CDR3 DNA: TGTGCCAGCAGTTATGTCCAGGGGGCGCAAGCCTCGGGCCTATTGCGGCCCCAGCATTTT. The rearrangement links TRBV28 to TRBJ1-5; 8 bases map to TRBD1. The CDR3 is 20 amino acids. V lost 4 bases and J lost 9; bases outside the gene matches: 26. From germline, CDR1 is MDHEN and CDR2 SYDVKM.

The chain uses TRBV30 and TRBJ1-1, with D maybe TRBD1 (6 bases). Between the trimmed V and J ends, which lost 1 base and 7 bases, there was a span of 22 bases. The CDR3 spans 16 residues. Germline CDR1 GTSNPN, CDR2 SVGIG (reference sequence). The CDR3 nucleotides are TGTGCCTGGAGTGCCCCACACCGATCGGGGGGGCGTGAAGCTTTCTTT. Translating it yields CAWSAPHRSGGREAFF. The full variable domain, its missing parts supplied by reference TRBV30 and TRBJ1-1, is SQTIHQWPATLVQPVGSPLSLECTVEGTSNPNLYWYRQAAGRGLQLLFYSVGIGQISSEVPQNLSASRPQDRQFILSSKKLLLSDSGFYLCAWSAPHRSGGREAFFGQGTRLTVV.

V and J are TRBV9 and TRBJ2-1; D is perhaps TRBD2 (7 bases). Germline lookup yields CDR1 SGDLS and CDR2 YYNGEE. There are 12 residues in the CDR3. V was cut by 5 bases and J by 9 bases, with 12 bases left in between. The CDR3 bases are TGTGCCAGCAGACGGGGGGCTAGTGAGCAGTTCTTC. It codes for CASRRGASEQFF.

The chain combines TRBV7-9 with TRBJ2-1; 9 bases align to TRBD2. The V and J ends lost 5 bases and 12 bases, in that order; junction bases with no gene match: 14. Per germline, CDR1 SEHNR and CDR2 FQNEAQ (reference sequence). The CDR3 contains 15 residues. The CDR3, as DNA: TGTGCCAGCAGCCATGGGACTAGCTTATCTATCCTGCAGTTCTTC. This encodes CASSHGTSLSILQFF.

The V gene is TRBV2, the J gene TRBJ1-2; tentative D call: TRBD1 (5 bases). V dropped 6 bases and J dropped 7 bases, with 15 bases sitting between them. CDR1 and CDR2 from the germline V gene are SNHLY and FYNNEI. The CDR3 totals 13 residues. The CDR3 DNA sequence: TGTGCCAGCAGCAGAGCGGCGGGGCCTGGCTACACCTTC. Amino acids: CASSRAAGPGYTF. The variable domain in full, with the rest retrieved from reference TRBV2 and TRBJ1-2, is EPEVTQTPSHQVTQMGQEVILRCVPISNHLYFYWYRQILGQKVEFLVSFYNNEISEKSEIFDDQFSVERPDGSNFTLKIRSTKLEDSAMYFCASSRAAGPGYTFGSGTRLTVV.

The gene calls are TRBV9 and TRBJ1-1; TRBD1 matches 10 bases. V was pared by 3 bases and J by 5 bases, with 4 bases of the junction left unmatched. Germline V lookup: CDR1 SGDLS, CDR2 YYNGEE. The CDR3 extends over 14 amino acids. The DNA of the CDR3 is TGTGCCAGCAGCGCTGGGACAGGGGTTACTGAAGCTTTCTTT. It codes for CASSAGTGVTEAFF.

The genes are TRBV11-3 and TRBJ2-2; 9 bases map to TRBD2. This CDR3 region has 14 residues. Germline CDR1 is SGHNT and CDR2 is YENEEA. The V and J ends lost 8 bases and 4 bases, in that order; junction bases with no gene match: 5. In DNA, the CDR3 is TGTGCCAGCCAGGGAGCGGGAGGCACCGGGGAGCTGTTTTTT. Translating it yields CASQGAGGTGELFF.

This chain uses TRBV29-1 with TRBJ2-2; D possibly corresponds to TRBD1 (6 bases). The germline V and J ends were trimmed by 4 bases and 0 bases, with 15 bases remaining between them. Germline lookup yields CDR1 SQVTM and CDR2 ANQGSEA. This CDR3 region has 16 residues. DNA of the CDR3: TGCAGCGTTGCGACAGGTTTACTCGCGAACACCGGGGAGCTGTTTTTT. This gives the protein CSVATGLLANTGELFF.

This chain joins TRBV11-2 and TRBJ2-7; 11 nucleotides match TRBD2. The CDR3 runs to 18 residues. Trimming at V came to 2 bases and at J to 4 bases, leaving 13 bases not matched to a gene. CDR1 is SGHAT, CDR2 FQNNGV, per germline. The DNA for the CDR3 is TGTGCCAGCAGCTTAACGACGACTAGCGGGGTGAAGGGGTACGAGCAGTACTTC. It yields the protein CASSLTTTSGVKGYEQYF.